The 18 T cell receptor beta chains below were found in one sample sequenced in a study of blood T cell repertoires in COVID-19. TCRdb's copy holds only in-frame clones and misses some; the assay was immunoSEQ multiplex PCR. Altogether more than 400,000 clones are present, 80% to 90% being singletons, with the ten largest covering 3% to 3.5%. What was sequenced was peripheral blood. These receptors were collected from a human donor in a cohort sampled during active COVID-19.

The chain has TRBV5-1 and TRBJ1-4, with a tentative D call TRBD1 (5 bases). Germline-derived CDR1 and CDR2 are SGHRS and YFSETQ. This CDR3 is 14 amino acids long. Between the trimmed V and J ends, which lost 4 bases and 8 bases, there was a span of 15 bases. Here the CDR3 reads CASSQTVSEEKLFF. The CDR3 DNA follows: TGCGCCAGCAGCCAGACAGTTTCGGAGGAAAAACTGTTTTTT.

The chain recombines TRBV6-2 or TRBV6-3 with TRBJ1-3; no clear D gene. Trimming shortened V by 6 bases and J by 0 bases, and 27 bases separated the two germline ends. The length of the CDR3 is 20 residues. Germline V gives CDR1 MNHEY, CDR2 SVGEGT. The CDR3: CASSHTGGRSNPRSGNTIYF. CDR3 nucleotides: TGTGCCAGCAGCCACACGGGAGGCCGGTCCAACCCTCGCTCTGGAAACACCATATATTTT.

CDR3: CASSVDRGRTEKLFF. In DNA, the CDR3 is TGTGCCAGCAGCGTAGACAGGGGCAGGACTGAAAAACTGTTTTTT. The V gene is TRBV7-2, the J gene TRBJ1-4; TRBD1 matches 8 bases. V dropped 5 bases and J dropped 7; count of bases not matched to a gene: 9. Germline CDR1 reads SGHTA; CDR2 reads FQGNSA. The CDR3 has 15 residues.

The rearrangement uses TRBV4-3 and TRBJ2-7; 13 nucleotides match TRBD2. Germline trimming cut 2 bases from V and 7 bases from J; bases unmatched to any gene: 8. Per the germline V gene, CDR1 is LGHNA and CDR2 is YSLEER. This CDR3 is 16 amino acids long. The CDR3 coding sequence is TGCGCCAGCAGCCAACAATACGGACTAGCGGGAGTGGAGCAGTACTTC. Amino acids: CASSQQYGLAGVEQYF.

In regard to this clone: The sample holds other DNA sequences that translate to the same CDR3. V usage is TRBV5-6 and J usage is TRBJ2-7, with a possible D match to TRBD1 (5 bases). With 1 base removed from V and 4 bases from J, the gap between germline ends came to 6 bases. The germline V gene encodes CDR1 SGHDT and CDR2 YYEEEE. CDR3 size: 12 residues. The CDR3 region is CASSLRGYEQYF. The CDR3 DNA reads TGTGCCAGCAGCTTGAGGGGTTACGAGCAGTACTTC.

The V gene is TRBV2, the J gene TRBJ1-2, with D hard to call. The CDR3 loop spans 13 amino acids. V lost 8 bases and J lost 0, with 10 bases in between. The germline V gene has CDR1 SNHLY and CDR2 FYNNEI. This CDR3 reads CASGRDPNYGYTF. The CDR3 DNA sequence: TGTGCCAGCGGCCGGGATCCTAACTATGGCTACACCTTC.

This sequence joins TRBV5-1 and TRBJ2-1, with TRBD2 matching 11 bases. Losses at the gene ends were 1 base for V and 7 bases for J; bases not matched to a gene: 7. Germline V gene data show CDR1 as SGHRS and CDR2 as YFSETQ. The length of the CDR3 is 16 residues. The DNA of the CDR3 is TGCGCCAGCAGCTTGAGGACTAGCGGGTCACGAAATGAGCAGTTCTTC. This gives the protein CASSLRTSGSRNEQFF.

The chain carries TRBV6-2 or TRBV6-3 and TRBJ2-3; TRBD2 aligns across 11 bases. The CDR3 has 18 residues. The junction had 7 bases not matched to a gene; V was cut back by 2 bases and J by 0 bases. Germline V lookup: CDR1 MNHEY, CDR2 SVGEGT. CDR3 DNA: TGTGCCAGCAGTTACCCTCAGGGACTAGCGGTTAGCACAGATACGCAGTATTTT. Its translation: CASSYPQGLAVSTDTQYF.

The V gene is TRBV24-1, the J gene TRBJ2-5; D may be TRBD2 (5 bases). This CDR3 comprises 13 residues. Trimming took 7 bases from V and 1 from J, leaving 9 bases between them. Germline V gene data show CDR1 as KGHDR and CDR2 as SFDVKD. In DNA, the CDR3 is TGTGCCACCAGAGGGAGCGTCCAAGAGACCCAGTACTTC. This encodes CATRGSVQETQYF.

This sequence joins TRBV28 and TRBJ1-1; TRBD1 agrees at 8 bases. The length of the CDR3 is 16 residues. Per germline, CDR1 MDHEN and CDR2 SYDVKM. The V gene end was trimmed by 5 bases and the J gene end by 0 bases; junction bases not matched to a gene: 8. Here the CDR3 DNA reads TGTGCCAGCAGTCTCCGGACAGGGTGGGTGAACACTGAAGCTTTCTTT. Amino acid sequence: CASSLRTGWVNTEAFF.

This clone has only one observation. In DNA form, the CDR3 reads TGTGCCAGCAGCCGTCGGGGGACGGGGGAGCAGTTCTTC. This encodes CASSRRGTGEQFF. The rearrangement links TRBV13 to TRBJ2-1, with D possibly TRBD2 on 6 matching bases. CDR1 and CDR2 from the germline V gene are PRHDT and FYEKMQ (reference sequence). The CDR3 spans 13 residues. V was pared by 5 bases and J by 10 bases, with 15 bases between.

This chain connects TRBV19 to TRBJ2-4, with D perhaps TRBD1 (5 bases). The V and J ends lost 6 bases and 0 bases respectively, with 15 bases between them. Per germline, CDR1 LNHDA and CDR2 SQIVND (reference sequence). The CDR3 is made up of 16 amino acids. The CDR3 DNA is TGTGCCAGTAGCCCCGTAGGGGCTGAAGCCAAAAACATTCAGTACTTC. It is translated as CASSPVGAEAKNIQYF.

The rearrangement uses TRBV6-6 and TRBJ1-6; TRBD1 is a possible D gene (5 bases). The CDR3 is 15 amino acids. CDR1 and CDR2 from the germline V gene are MNHNY and SVGAGI (reference sequence). V was shortened by 4 bases and J by 3 bases, with 10 bases between the two germline ends. As DNA, the CDR3 is TGTGCCAGCAGTTCACCGGGGGTCTATAATTCACCCCTCCACTTT. The encoded protein is CASSSPGVYNSPLHF.

J is TRBJ1-1 and V is TRBV27; D gene uncertain. The CDR3 is 15 residues long. Germline CDR1 reads MNHEY; CDR2 reads SMNVEV (reference sequence). Deletions cut 7 bases from V and 0 bases from J, with 15 bases between. The CDR3 DNA is TGTGCCAGCACTCCCGTATCCCCTTTGAACACTGAAGCTTTCTTT. This gives the protein CASTPVSPLNTEAFF.

This clone was detected only a few times. The J gene is TRBJ1-1, the V gene TRBV19; D possibly corresponds to TRBD1 (6 bases). CDR1 and CDR2 (germline): LNHDA, SQIVND (reference sequence). The CDR3 covers 12 residues. V was cut by 7 bases and J by 4 bases, with 10 bases left in between. In nucleotides, the CDR3 is TGTGCCAGTATGAACAGGGTCACTGAAGCTTTCTTT. It translates to CASMNRVTEAFF.

The chain recombines TRBV7-3 with TRBJ1-1; D not resolved. V shed 1 base and J shed 5 bases, with 11 bases lying between them. The germline CDR1 and CDR2 sequences are SGHTA and FQGTGA. The CDR3 extends over 14 amino acids. The CDR3 bases are TGTGCCAGCAGCTTAATGAGGGTGGGGACTGAAGCTTTCTTT. Its protein is CASSLMRVGTEAFF.

The chain couples TRBV6-1 to TRBJ1-1; no firm D call. Germline CDR1 MNHNS, CDR2 SASEGT. V lost 4 bases and J lost 2, with 17 bases in between. The CDR3 is made up of 16 amino acids. Here the CDR3 reads CASSGVVGYPNTEAFF. Here the CDR3 DNA reads TGTGCCAGCAGTGGAGTTGTTGGTTACCCAAACACTGAAGCTTTCTTT.

This clone was seen once. The chain is built from TRBV24-1 and TRBJ1-2; D remains unclear. The CDR3 extends over 11 amino acids. With 3 bases removed from V and 7 bases from J, the gap between germline ends came to 5 bases. Germline assignment: CDR1 KGHDR and CDR2 SFDVKD. The chain's CDR3 is CATSDPLGYTF. CDR3 DNA: TGTGCCACCAGTGATCCCCTTGGCTACACCTTC.